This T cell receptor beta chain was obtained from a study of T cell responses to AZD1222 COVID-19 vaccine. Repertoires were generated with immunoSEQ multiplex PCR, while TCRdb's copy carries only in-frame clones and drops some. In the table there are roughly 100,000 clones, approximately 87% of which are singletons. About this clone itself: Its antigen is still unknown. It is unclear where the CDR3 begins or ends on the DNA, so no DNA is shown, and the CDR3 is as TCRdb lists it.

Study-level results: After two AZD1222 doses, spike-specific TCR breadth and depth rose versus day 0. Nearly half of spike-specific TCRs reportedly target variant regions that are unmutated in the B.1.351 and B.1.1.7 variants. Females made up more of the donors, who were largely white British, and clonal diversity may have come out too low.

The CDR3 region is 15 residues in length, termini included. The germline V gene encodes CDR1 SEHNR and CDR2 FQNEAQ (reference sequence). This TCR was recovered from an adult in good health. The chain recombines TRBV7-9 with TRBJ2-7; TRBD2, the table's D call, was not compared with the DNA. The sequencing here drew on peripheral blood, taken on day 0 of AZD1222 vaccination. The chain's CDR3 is CASSLVGSGAGAPYF.